The entry that follows covers one TCR beta chain sequence. Per germline, CDR1 MGHRA and CDR2 YSYEKL. V was cut by 2 bases and J by 4 bases, with 15 bases left in between. The CDR3 runs 15 residues. This sample was taken from a study of blood T cell repertoires in COVID-19. Study processing details: Amplification of reference gene primers was used by the study to estimate nucleated cell counts. Assay used: immunoSEQ multiplex PCR; TCRdb lists only in-frame clones, some missing. V and J calls plus clone size are reproduced from that table; the DNA served to infer D and trimming. The sample includes 270,000 or so clones, 81% of them seen just once.

This rearrangement joins TRBV4-1 to TRBJ2-7, with D perhaps matching TRBD2 (5 bases). Sequenced sample: peripheral blood. The receptor was derived from a woman aged 55-69 years with active or convalescent COVID-19. In DNA, the CDR3 is TGCGCCAGCAGCCAAAGGGCTCTAGCAGGTTACGAGCAGTACTTC. Residues: CASSQRALAGYEQYF.